This T cell receptor beta chain comes out of a study of CXCR3-negative and CXCR3-positive naive CD8 T cells. Concerning this clonotype: Its antigen is undetermined.

This CDR3 region has 18 residues. From germline, CDR1 is MNHEY and CDR2 SVGEGT. Study conclusions and caveats: Surface CD5 matched across naive subsets, and TRB CDR3 properties served to infer TCR strength.

The method, 5' RACE with UMI labels, was used to prepare the TRB cDNA libraries. TCRdb reprocessed the 5' RACE reads and stores each CDR3 protein as one record, lacking DNA. This listing includes roughly 24,000 distinct CDR3 sequences. The specimen was naive CXCR3- CD8+ T cells from blood. This sample's subset: CD45RO-CCR7+CD27+CD95- naive CD8+ T cells lacking CXCR3 (TNR3-). The receptor was derived from a human donor in good health. Some clones in this sample may be carry-over from other donors' samples. The chain is built from TRBV6-2 or TRBV6-3 and TRBJ2-2; absent DNA, TCRdb's TRBD2 call cannot be checked. The CDR3 sequence is CASSYPTSGASNTGELFF.